This T cell receptor beta chain was documented in a study of response to subunit inactivated influenza vaccine (dated by TCRdb to the late 2010s). Study-wide context: The study used deep quantitative T cell receptor repertoire profiling to track responses to a trivalent subunit inactivated influenza vaccine. The paper as a whole reports these results and caveats: The authors proposed that each seasonal influenza vaccination may bring in only a limited number of new T cells.

This clonotype was found a few times. Its cognate antigen has yet to be identified. The sample holds no much larger clone one base away, and base qualities are not on file. Library generation was performed with RT-PCR. TCRdb shows the sequencer as Illumina HiSeq 2500. Using fastp at Q25 and MiXCR, TCRdb reprocessed the public reads and kept productive beta chains. When rows share a CDR3 protein, they turn into one entry using the most common DNA and genes. This sample gives roughly 500,000 distinct CDR3 sequences in total; more than 15% of them show up just once. The leading ten clones occupy approximately 3% of the sample. Measured from the cysteine to the phenylalanine, the CDR3 is 17 residues long. Of all the DNA, just the CDR3 is kept, 51 bases in frame from base 1. V loses 1 base of germline sequence and J loses 3 bases, and the interval between the two ends is 16 bases. Based on the germline V gene, the CDR1 and CDR2 sequences are LGHNA and YSLEER.

The sequences come from CD4+ T cells sorted from PBMCs, collected less than 30 months after vaccination. Recombination linked TRBV4-3 to TRBJ1-5; tentative D gene TRBD1, with 5 bases matching. This clonotype was sampled from a man between 45 and 75 years old who received an inactivated influenza vaccine. Donor details come from another sample of the same person, matched by shared clones. The CDR3 protein sequence reads: CASSQGRARQINQPQHF. The sequenced DNA: TGCGCCAGCAGCCAAGGTCGGGCGAGACAGATCAATCAGCCCCAGCATTTT.